This T cell receptor (beta chain) was captured in a study of CD8+CD57+ T cells in acquired aplastic anemia. Overall study context: Average DNA yield from sorted CD4+ and CD8+ cells was approximately 3.2 ug. In CD4+ cells, healthy donors produced an average of approximately 11 million reads. Points from the study as a whole: Twenty-nine CD8+ CDR3 sequences were shared between patients and controls.

Genomic DNA provided the template from which TCR beta VDJ and CDR3 profiles were obtained. TCRdb re-analysed the reads in MiXCR, keeping a single row per CDR3 protein. The table lists about 220,000 distinct CDR3 sequences, approximately 35% of them singletons. The V and J ends lost 2 bases and 7 bases respectively, with 12 bases between them. Germline V CDR1 and CDR2: MNHEY, SVGAGI. The CDR3 consists of 14 residues. This clonotype came up a few times. Its antigen remains unidentified. Material: sorted CD4+, CD8+, or CD8+CD57+ T cells (not recorded which) from PBMCs. This receptor was taken from a human donor in good health, serving as a control. This chain connects TRBV6-5 to TRBJ2-1, with D tentatively TRBD1 (6 bases). CDR3 bases: TGTGCCAGCAGTTACAGGGGGAGAGGGAATGAGCAGTTCTTC. Amino acids: CASSYRGRGNEQFF.